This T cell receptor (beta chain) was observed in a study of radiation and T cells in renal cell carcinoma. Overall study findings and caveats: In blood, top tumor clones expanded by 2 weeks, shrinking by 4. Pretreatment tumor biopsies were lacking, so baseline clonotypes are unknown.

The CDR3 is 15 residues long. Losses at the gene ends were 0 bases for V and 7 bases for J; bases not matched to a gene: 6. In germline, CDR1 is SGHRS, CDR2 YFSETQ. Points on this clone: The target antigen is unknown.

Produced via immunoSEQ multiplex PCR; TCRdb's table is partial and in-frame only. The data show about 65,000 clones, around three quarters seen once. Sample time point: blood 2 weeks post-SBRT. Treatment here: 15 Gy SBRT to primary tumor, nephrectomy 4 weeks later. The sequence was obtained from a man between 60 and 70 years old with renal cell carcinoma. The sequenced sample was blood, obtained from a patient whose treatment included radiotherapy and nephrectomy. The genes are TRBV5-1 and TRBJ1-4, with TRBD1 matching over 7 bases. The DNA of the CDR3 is TGCGCCAGCAGCTTGGGGGACAGAGTAGCTGAAAAACTGTTTTTT. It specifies CASSLGDRVAEKLFF.